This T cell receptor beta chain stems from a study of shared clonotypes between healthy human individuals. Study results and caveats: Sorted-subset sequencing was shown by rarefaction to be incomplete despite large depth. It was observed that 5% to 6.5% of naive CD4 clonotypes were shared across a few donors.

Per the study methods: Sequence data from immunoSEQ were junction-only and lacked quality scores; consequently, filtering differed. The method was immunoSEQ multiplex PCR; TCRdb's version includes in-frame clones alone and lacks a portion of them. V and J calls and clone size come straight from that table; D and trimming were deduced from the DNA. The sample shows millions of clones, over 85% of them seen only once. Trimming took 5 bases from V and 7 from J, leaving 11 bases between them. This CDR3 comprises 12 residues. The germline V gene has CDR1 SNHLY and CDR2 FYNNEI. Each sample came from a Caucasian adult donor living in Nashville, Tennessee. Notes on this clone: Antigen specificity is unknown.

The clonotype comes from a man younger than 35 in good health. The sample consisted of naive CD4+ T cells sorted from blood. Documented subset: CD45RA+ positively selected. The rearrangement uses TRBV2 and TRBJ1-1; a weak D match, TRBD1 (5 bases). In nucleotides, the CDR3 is TGTGCCAGCAGTTTACGACAGATTGAAGCTTTCTTT. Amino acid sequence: CASSLRQIEAFF. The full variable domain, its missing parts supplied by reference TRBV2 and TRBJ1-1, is EPEVTQTPSHQVTQMGQEVILRCVPISNHLYFYWYRQILGQKVEFLVSFYNNEISEKSEIFDDQFSVERPDGSNFTLKIRSTKLEDSAMYFCASSLRQIEAFFGQGTRLTVV.